The 13 T cell receptor beta chains below come from one sample, sequenced in a study of T cell responses to AZD1222 COVID-19 vaccine. Assay used: immunoSEQ multiplex PCR; TCRdb lists only in-frame clones, some missing. Of 95,000 to 150,000 clones listed, around nine tenths are singletons. Material: peripheral blood, obtained on day 0 of AZD1222 vaccination. The source of these receptors is an adult in good health.

The chain carries TRBV2 and TRBJ2-1, with 8 nucleotides matching TRBD1. The V gene end was trimmed by 6 bases and the J gene end by 9 bases; junction bases not matched to a gene: 7. The CDR3 is made up of 13 amino acids. The germline gives CDR1 SNHLY, CDR2 FYNNEI. Written as DNA, the CDR3 is TGTGCCAGCAGGCGAGACAGGGGCGGTGAGCAGTTCTTC. This translates into CASRRDRGGEQFF. Complete variable domain (other parts from reference TRBV2 and TRBJ2-1): EPEVTQTPSHQVTQMGQEVILRCVPISNHLYFYWYRQILGQKVEFLVSFYNNEISEKSEIFDDQFSVERPDGSNFTLKIRSTKLEDSAMYFCASRRDRGGEQFFGPGTRLTVL.

The genes are TRBV21-1 and TRBJ1-2. TRBV21-1 is flagged as a pseudogene. CDR3 length: 17 residues. The CDR3 region has the DNA TGTGCCAGCAGCAAAGAAAAGGGAGGACAGATCCCCTATGGCTACACCTTC. This codes for CASSKEKGGQIPYGYTF.

The V gene is TRBV27, the J gene TRBJ2-7, with D perhaps TRBD1 (6 bases). Between the trimmed V and J ends, which lost 7 bases and 0 bases, there was a span of 16 bases. CDR3 size: 15 residues. Germline V gives CDR1 MNHEY, CDR2 SMNVEV (reference sequence). CDR3 sequence (DNA): TGTGCCAGCATCCCACAGGGTTCATACTCCTACGAGCAGTACGTC. It translates to CASIPQGSYSYEQYV.

The chain combines TRBV27 with TRBJ1-1, with unresolved D. Germline loops: CDR1 MNHEY, CDR2 SMNVEV (reference sequence). V lost 4 bases and J 5 bases, leaving 11 bases between the germline ends. The CDR3 consists of 13 residues. CDR3 sequence reads: CASSSHLMTEAFF. For the CDR3, the DNA is TGTGCCAGCAGTTCCCACCTCATGACTGAAGCTTTCTTT.

This chain's CDR3 is CASSGLGTGYPTNLPNSPLHF. In DNA form, the CDR3 reads TGTGCCAGCAGTGGGCTGGGGACAGGGTATCCGACTAACCTACCTAATTCACCCCTCCACTTT. The genes are TRBV27 and TRBJ1-6; 9 bases align to TRBD1. After removal of 5 bases from V and 6 bases from J, the junction contained 23 bases not matched to a gene. The CDR3 is 21 residues long. The V gene's germline CDR1 is MNHEY and CDR2 SMNVEV (reference sequence).

This clone was counted once. This chain connects TRBV7-3 to TRBJ1-6; tentative D call: TRBD1 (5 bases). The CDR3 has 14 residues. The V gene lost 2 bases and the J gene lost 8 bases, with 10 bases spanning the gap. CDR1 is SGHTA, CDR2 FQGTGA, per germline. CDR3 in DNA: TGTGCCAGCAGCTTACGGGGGGTTGATTCACCCCTCCACTTT. Amino acid sequence: CASSLRGVDSPLHF.

The genes are TRBV5-8 and TRBJ2-5; D is perhaps TRBD2 (6 bases). V dropped 4 bases and J dropped 1 base, with 11 bases sitting between them. The length of the CDR3 is 14 residues. The germline gives CDR1 SGHTS, CDR2 YDEGEE. In nucleotides, the CDR3 is TGTGCCAGCAGCCTCCGGGACTCCCAAGAGACCCAGTACTTC. Translated, it gives CASSLRDSQETQYF.

The rearrangement joins TRBV30 to TRBJ1-6; no firm D call. The V gene's germline CDR1 is GTSNPN and CDR2 SVGIG (reference sequence). V dropped 0 bases and J dropped 8 bases, with 8 bases sitting between them. This CDR3 is built from 13 residues. CDR3: CAWSVLTDSPLHF. The CDR3 DNA reads as TGTGCCTGGAGTGTACTGACCGATTCACCCCTCCACTTT.

V usage is TRBV6-5 and J usage is TRBJ1-1; no clear D. CDR3 length: 14 amino acids. V lost 0 bases and J lost 2, with 7 bases in between. Per the germline V gene, CDR1 is MNHEY and CDR2 is SVGAGI. The CDR3 is CASSYSITNTEAFF. CDR3 nucleotide sequence: TGTGCCAGCAGTTACTCGATAACCAACACTGAAGCTTTCTTT.

The chain carries TRBV19 and TRBJ1-2; weak D call: TRBD1 (6 bases). This CDR3 contains 15 residues. Trimming cost V 6 bases and J 2 bases, with 16 bases left between them. Germline V gives CDR1 LNHDA, CDR2 SQIVND (reference sequence). This CDR3 reads CASSPPGHRNYGYTF. The DNA for the CDR3 is TGTGCCAGTAGCCCACCGGGACACCGAAACTATGGCTACACCTTC.

This chain links TRBV12-5 with TRBJ1-5, with a weak D call TRBD1 (5 bases). CDR3 size: 14 residues. CDR1 and CDR2 from the germline V gene are LGHNT and FRNRAP. Trimming cost V 6 bases and J 9 bases, with 18 bases left between them. The DNA of the CDR3 is TGTGCTAGTGGGACGGCCACGGGGGAAGGGCCCCAGCATTTT. Its translation is CASGTATGEGPQHF.

This chain connects TRBV18 to TRBJ1-2; 7 positions agree with TRBD1. V was clipped by 0 bases and J by 0 bases; unmatched bases: 7. Germline V gene lookup returns CDR1 KGHSH and CDR2 LQKENI. The CDR3 spans 17 residues. DNA of the CDR3: TGTGCCAGCTCACCACCGGGACAGTACCATTCTAACTATGGCTACACCTTC. Its protein product is CASSPPGQYHSNYGYTF.

This sequence joins TRBV10-3 and TRBJ1-4; D unclear. CDR3 length: 15 amino acids. Germline CDR1 is ENHRY and CDR2 is SYGVKD. The V end was cut by 3 bases, the J end by 0 bases, with 8 bases between. For the CDR3, the DNA is TGTGCCATCAGTGATAGGACTGCAACTAATGAAAAACTGTTTTTT. It encodes CAISDRTATNEKLFF.